The entry that follows covers one T cell receptor (beta chain) sequence. The sample is drawn from a study of T cell clones after liver transplantation. The germline V and J ends were trimmed by 0 bases and 0 bases, with 10 bases remaining between them. CDR3 length: 16 amino acids. Assay: immunoSEQ multiplex PCR; the TCRdb copy retains only in-frame clones and omits some. The repertoire holds approximately 55,000 clones, approximately 71% seen once, with 9.5% to 10% in the top ten. The clonotype was recovered from a human patient who received a liver transplant. Some T cells may be provided by the graft donor. The chain couples TRBV5-3 to TRBJ1-3, with D hard to call. TRBV5-3 is known as an ORF, though its function is uncertain. Sequencing used CD4+ T cells from blood, obtained about 56 months after liver transplant. The CDR3 spells CARSLGATLSGNTIYF. The CDR3 DNA follows: TGTGCCAGAAGCTTGGGGGCCACACTCTCTGGAAACACCATATATTTT.